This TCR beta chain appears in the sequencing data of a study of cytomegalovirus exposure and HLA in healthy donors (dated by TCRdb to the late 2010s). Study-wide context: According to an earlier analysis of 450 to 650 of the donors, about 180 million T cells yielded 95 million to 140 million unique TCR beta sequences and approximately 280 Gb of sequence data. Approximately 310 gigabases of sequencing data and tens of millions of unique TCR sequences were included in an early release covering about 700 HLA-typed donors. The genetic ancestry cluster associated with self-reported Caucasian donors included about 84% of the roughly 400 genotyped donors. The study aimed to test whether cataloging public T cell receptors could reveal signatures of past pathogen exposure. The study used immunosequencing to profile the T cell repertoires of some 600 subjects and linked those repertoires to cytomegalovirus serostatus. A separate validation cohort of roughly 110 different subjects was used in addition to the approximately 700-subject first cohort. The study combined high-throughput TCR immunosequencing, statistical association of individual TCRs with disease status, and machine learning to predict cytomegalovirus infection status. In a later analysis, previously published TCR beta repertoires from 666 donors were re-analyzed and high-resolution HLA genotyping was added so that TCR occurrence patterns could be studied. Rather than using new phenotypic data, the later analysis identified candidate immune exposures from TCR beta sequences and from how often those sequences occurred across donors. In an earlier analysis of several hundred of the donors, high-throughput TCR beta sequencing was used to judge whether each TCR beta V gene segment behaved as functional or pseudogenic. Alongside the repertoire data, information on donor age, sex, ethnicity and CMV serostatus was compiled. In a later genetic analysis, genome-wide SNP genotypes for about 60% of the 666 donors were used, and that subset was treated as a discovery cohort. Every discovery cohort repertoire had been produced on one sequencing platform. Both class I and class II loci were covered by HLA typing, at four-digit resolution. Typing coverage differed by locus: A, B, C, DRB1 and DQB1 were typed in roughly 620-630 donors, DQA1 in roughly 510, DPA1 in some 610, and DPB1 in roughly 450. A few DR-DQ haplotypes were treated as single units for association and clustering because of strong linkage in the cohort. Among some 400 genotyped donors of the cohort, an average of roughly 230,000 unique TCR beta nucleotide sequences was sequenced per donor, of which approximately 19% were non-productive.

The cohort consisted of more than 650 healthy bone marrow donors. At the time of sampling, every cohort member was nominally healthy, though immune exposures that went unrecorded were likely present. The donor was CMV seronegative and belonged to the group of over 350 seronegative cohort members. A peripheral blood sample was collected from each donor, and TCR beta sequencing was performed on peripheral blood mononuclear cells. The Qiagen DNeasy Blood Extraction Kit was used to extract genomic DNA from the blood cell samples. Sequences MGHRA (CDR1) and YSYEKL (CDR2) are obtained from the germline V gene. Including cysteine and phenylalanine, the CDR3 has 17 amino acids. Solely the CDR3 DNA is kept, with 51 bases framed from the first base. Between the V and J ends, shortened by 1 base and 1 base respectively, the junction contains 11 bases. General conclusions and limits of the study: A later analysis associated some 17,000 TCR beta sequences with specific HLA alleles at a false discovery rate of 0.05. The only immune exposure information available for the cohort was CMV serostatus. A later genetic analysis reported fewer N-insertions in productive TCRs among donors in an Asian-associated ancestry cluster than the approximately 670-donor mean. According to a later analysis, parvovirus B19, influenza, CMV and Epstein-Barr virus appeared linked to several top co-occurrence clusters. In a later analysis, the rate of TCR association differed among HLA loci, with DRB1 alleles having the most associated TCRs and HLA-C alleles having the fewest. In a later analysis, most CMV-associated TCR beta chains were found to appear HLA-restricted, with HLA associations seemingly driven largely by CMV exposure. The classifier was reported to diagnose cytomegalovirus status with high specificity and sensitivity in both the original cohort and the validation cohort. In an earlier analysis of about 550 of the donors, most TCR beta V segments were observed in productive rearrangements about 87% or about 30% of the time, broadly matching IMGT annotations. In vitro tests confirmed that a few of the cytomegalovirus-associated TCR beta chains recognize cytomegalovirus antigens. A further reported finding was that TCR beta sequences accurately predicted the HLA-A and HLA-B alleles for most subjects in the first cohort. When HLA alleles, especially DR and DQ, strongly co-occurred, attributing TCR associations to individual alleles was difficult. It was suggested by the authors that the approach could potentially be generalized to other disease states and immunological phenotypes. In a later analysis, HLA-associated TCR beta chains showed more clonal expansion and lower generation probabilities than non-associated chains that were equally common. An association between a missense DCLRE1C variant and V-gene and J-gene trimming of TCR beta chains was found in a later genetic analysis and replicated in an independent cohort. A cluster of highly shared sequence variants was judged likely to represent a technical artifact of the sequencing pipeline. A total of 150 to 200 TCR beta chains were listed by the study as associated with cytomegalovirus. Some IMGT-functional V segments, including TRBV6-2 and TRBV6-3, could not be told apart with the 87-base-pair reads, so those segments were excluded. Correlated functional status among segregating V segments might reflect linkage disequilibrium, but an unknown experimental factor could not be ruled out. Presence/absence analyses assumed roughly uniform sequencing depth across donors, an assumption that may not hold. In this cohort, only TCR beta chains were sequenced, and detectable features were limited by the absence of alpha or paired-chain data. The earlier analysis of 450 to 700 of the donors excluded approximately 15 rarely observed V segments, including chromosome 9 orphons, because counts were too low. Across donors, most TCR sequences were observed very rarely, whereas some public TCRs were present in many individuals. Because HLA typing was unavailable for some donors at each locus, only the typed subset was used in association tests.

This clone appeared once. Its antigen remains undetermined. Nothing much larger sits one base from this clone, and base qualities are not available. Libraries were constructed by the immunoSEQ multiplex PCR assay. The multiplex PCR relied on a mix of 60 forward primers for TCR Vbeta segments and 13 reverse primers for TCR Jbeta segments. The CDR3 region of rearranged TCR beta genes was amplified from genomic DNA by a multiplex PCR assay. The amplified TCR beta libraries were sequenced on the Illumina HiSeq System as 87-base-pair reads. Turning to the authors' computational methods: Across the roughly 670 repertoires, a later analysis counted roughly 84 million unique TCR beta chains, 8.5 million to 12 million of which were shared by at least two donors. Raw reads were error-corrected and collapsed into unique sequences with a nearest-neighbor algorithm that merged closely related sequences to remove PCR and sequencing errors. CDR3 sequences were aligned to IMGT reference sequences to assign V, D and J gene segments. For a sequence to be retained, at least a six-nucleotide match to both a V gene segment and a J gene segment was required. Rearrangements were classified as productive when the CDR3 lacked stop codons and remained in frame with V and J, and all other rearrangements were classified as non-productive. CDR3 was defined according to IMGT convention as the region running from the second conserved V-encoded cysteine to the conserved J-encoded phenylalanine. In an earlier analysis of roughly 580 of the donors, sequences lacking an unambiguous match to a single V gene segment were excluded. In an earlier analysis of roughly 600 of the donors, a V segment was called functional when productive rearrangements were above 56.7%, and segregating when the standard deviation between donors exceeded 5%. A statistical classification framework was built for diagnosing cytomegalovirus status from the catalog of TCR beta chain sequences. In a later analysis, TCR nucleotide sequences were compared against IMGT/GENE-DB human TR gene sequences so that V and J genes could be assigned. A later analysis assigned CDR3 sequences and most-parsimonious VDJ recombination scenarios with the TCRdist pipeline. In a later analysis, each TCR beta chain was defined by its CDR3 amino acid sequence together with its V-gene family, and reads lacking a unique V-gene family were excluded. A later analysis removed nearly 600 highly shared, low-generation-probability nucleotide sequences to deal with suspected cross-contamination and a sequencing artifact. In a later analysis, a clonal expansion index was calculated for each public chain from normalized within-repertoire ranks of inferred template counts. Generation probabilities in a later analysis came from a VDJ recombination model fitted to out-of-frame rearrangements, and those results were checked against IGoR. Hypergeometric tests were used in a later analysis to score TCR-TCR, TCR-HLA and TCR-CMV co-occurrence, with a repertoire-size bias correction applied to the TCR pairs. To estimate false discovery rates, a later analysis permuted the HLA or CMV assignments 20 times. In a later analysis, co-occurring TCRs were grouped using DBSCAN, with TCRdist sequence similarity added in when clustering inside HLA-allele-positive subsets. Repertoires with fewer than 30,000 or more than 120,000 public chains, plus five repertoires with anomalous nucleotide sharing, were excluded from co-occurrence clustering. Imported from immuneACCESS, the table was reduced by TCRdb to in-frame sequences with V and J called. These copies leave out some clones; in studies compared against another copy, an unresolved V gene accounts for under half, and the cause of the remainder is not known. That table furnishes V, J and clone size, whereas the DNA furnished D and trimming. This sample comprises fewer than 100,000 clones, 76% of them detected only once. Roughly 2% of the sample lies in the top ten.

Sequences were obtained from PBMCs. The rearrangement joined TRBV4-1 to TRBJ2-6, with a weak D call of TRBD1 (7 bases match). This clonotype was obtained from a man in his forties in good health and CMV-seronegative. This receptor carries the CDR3 CASSQAEGASGANVLTF. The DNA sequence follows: TGCGCCAGCAGCCAAGCGGAGGGGGCATCTGGGGCCAACGTCCTGACTTTC.